A single sample gave rise to the 13 T cell receptor beta chains below, sequenced in a study of CD4+ T cells in melanoma. Sequencing was performed with immunoSEQ multiplex PCR; in TCRdb, only in-frame clones are kept and a portion is missing. In the table there are some 21,000 clones, around 80% of which are singletons. All receptors come from a human donor with melanoma.

This clone was counted a few times. The V gene is TRBV7-2, the J gene TRBJ1-1; D uncertain. This CDR3 has 15 amino acids. Trimming stripped 1 base from V and 0 bases from J, with 9 bases between. The germline V gene encodes CDR1 SGHTA and CDR2 FQGNSA. The CDR3 sequence is CASSLGWTVNTEAFF. CDR3 bases: TGTGCCAGCAGCTTAGGGTGGACGGTGAACACTGAAGCTTTCTTT.

The V and J genes are TRBV20-1 and TRBJ2-2, with D possibly being TRBD2 (6 bases). The V gene's germline CDR1 is DFQATT and CDR2 SNEGSKA (reference sequence). With 5 bases removed from V and 6 bases from J, the gap between germline ends came to 7 bases. The CDR3 sequence is 11 residues long. The CDR3 nucleotides read TGCAGTGCTGGAGGGGCCGGGGAGCTGTTTTTT. It encodes CSAGGAGELFF.

V gene TRBV6-6 combines with J gene TRBJ2-7; 8 bases are shared with TRBD1. In germline, CDR1 is MNHNY, CDR2 SVGAGI (reference sequence). The CDR3 is made up of 14 amino acids. V shed 7 bases and J 5 bases; nucleotides not matched to a gene: 10. The CDR3: CASTIGQGRNEQYF. The DNA for the CDR3 is TGTGCCAGCACCATAGGACAGGGTAGGAACGAGCAGTACTTC.

The V call is TRBV5-1, the J call TRBJ2-3, with 7 bases matching TRBD1. Germline CDR1 is SGHRS and CDR2 is YFSETQ. After removal of 4 bases from V and 0 bases from J, the junction contained 5 bases not matched to a gene. The CDR3 is made up of 15 amino acids. As DNA, the CDR3 is TGCGCCAGCAGCGAGGGGGCTCTGAGCACAGATACGCAGTATTTT. Amino acids: CASSEGALSTDTQYF.

The V and J genes are TRBV5-1 and TRBJ2-3; 12 bases fit TRBD1. Trimming removed 4 bases from V and 1 base from J; junction bases left unmatched: 7. The CDR3 contains 17 residues. Germline lookup yields CDR1 SGHRS and CDR2 YFSETQ. The CDR3 protein is CASSTGTGGAGTDTQYF. CDR3 sequence (DNA): TGCGCCAGCAGCACCGGGACAGGGGGCGCCGGCACAGATACGCAGTATTTT.

This chain uses TRBV2 with TRBJ2-2, with D tentatively TRBD2 (5 bases). The CDR3 runs 14 residues. Germline lookup yields CDR1 SNHLY and CDR2 FYNNEI. Trimming removed 8 bases from V and 0 bases from J, with 10 bases in between. The DNA of the CDR3 is TGTGCCAGCGTGAGGACTGCGAACACCGGGGAGCTGTTTTTT. This gives the protein CASVRTANTGELFF.

The chain is built from TRBV30 and TRBJ2-4; D is tentatively TRBD1 or TRBD2 (5 bases each). The CDR3 is 13 residues long. V was clipped by 0 bases and J by 10 bases, with 13 bases between them. Germline V gene sequence: CDR1 GTSNPN, CDR2 SVGIG (reference sequence). CDR3 nucleotide sequence: TGTGCCTGGAGTGTAACGGGGCGGAATATTCAGTACTTC. This gives the protein CAWSVTGRNIQYF.

J is TRBJ2-7 and V is TRBV5-1; TRBD1 matches at 7 bases. CDR1 is SGHRS, CDR2 YFSETQ, per germline. V lost 5 bases and J lost 1; bases outside the gene matches: 6. The CDR3 has 14 residues. The CDR3 protein is CASRRGQQSYEQYF. CDR3 DNA sequence: TGCGCCAGCAGACGGGGACAGCAGTCCTACGAGCAGTACTTC.

V gene TRBV18 combines with J gene TRBJ2-7, with D perhaps TRBD2 (6 bases). The CDR3 runs to 15 residues. The germline gives CDR1 KGHSH, CDR2 LQKENI. Between the trimmed V and J ends, which lost 3 bases and 5 bases, there was a span of 17 bases. The CDR3 coding sequence is TGTGCCAGCTCACCCATCACTAGCAGCAAAAACGAGCAGTACTTC. Its translation is CASSPITSSKNEQYF.

The rearrangement joins TRBV27 to TRBJ1-1; TRBD1 matches at 9 bases. Trimming cost V 6 bases and J 0 bases; bases outside gene matches: 14. CDR1 is MNHEY and CDR2 is SMNVEV in the germline V gene (reference sequence). The CDR3 is made up of 18 amino acids. The chain's CDR3 is CASSTSQDRGRLNTEAFF. In nucleotides, the CDR3 is TGTGCCAGCAGCACCTCCCAGGACAGGGGCCGGTTGAACACTGAAGCTTTCTTT.

The rearrangement uses TRBV11-2 and TRBJ2-5; D ambiguous. The germline V and J ends were trimmed by 2 bases and 6 bases, with 13 bases remaining between them. The germline V gene has CDR1 SGHAT and CDR2 FQNNGV. The CDR3 has 14 residues. The CDR3 DNA sequence: TGTGCCAGCAGCTTATCTCCGAACGTACAGACCCAGTACTTC. It codes for CASSLSPNVQTQYF.

The V and J genes are TRBV18 and TRBJ2-3; D might be TRBD1 (5 bases). The CDR3 extends over 14 amino acids. The ends were cut back, 5 bases at V and 6 bases at J, with 15 bases in the middle. The germline V gene encodes CDR1 KGHSH and CDR2 LQKENI. This CDR3 reads CASSGLSGADTQYF. CDR3 DNA: TGTGCCAGCTCAGGGCTTTCTGGGGCCGATACGCAGTATTTT.

This chain uses TRBV10-1 with TRBJ2-1, with D unresolved. The CDR3 runs to 11 residues. V was pared by 5 bases and J by 9 bases, with 8 bases between. In germline, CDR1 is WNHNN, CDR2 SYGVQD (reference sequence). The CDR3: CASSPPSEQFF. The CDR3 DNA reads TGCGCCAGCAGTCCCCCCAGTGAGCAGTTCTTC.